This TCR beta chain was sequenced during a study of OX40 agonist ivuxolimab in advanced cancers. General observations from the study: Clones of CD4+ and CD8+ blood T cells grew by week 6 at doses of 0.1 to 3.0 mg/kg.

Of note for this clone: Its matching antigen is unknown.

The V gene's germline CDR1 is SEHNR and CDR2 FQNEAQ (reference sequence). The CDR3 length is 14 residues. The V gene end was trimmed by 5 bases and the J gene end by 5 bases; junction bases not matched to a gene: 6. Blood sampling took place at baseline, cycle 4 day 1, and cycle 7 day 1. TCRdb's copy holds only in-frame clones and misses some; the assay was immunoSEQ multiplex PCR. The top ten clones hold approximately 0.38% of a sample with roughly 70,000 clones, around 83% of them seen once. The sample in question was CD4+ or CD8+ T cells sorted from blood, obtained in a trial of the OX40 agonist ivuxolimab. The chain joins TRBV7-9 to TRBJ1-1; TRBD1 matches at 9 bases. This TCR derives from an adult with an advanced solid tumor such as melanoma, head and neck, liver or kidney cancer. The CDR3 DNA reads as TGTGCCAGCAGCCCACAGGGGGCGGTGACTGAAGCTTTCTTT. This sequence encodes CASSPQGAVTEAFF.